The present T cell receptor (beta chain) was sequenced within a study of CD8 T cells in ankylosing spondylitis. Findings and caveats of the study: Reportedly, significant enrichment of disease-linked clones occurred in matched ankylosing spondylitis synovial fluid.

The authors made TCR beta libraries by quantitative 5'-RACE with molecular barcodes. TCRdb reprocessed the 5' RACE reads via MiXCR and lists one record per CDR3 protein. Seen here are about 100,000 distinct CDR3 sequences, nearly 25% observed once, and the top ten hold approximately 13%. With 2 bases removed from V and 10 bases from J, the gap between germline ends came to 9 bases. This CDR3 is built from 12 residues. Per germline, CDR1 MNHEY and CDR2 SMNVEV (reference sequence). This clonotype was seen repeatedly, ten times or more. Its antigen remains unidentified. The rearrangement joins TRBV27 to TRBJ2-1; D possibly corresponds to TRBD2 (5 bases). This TCR derives from a male donor with ankylosing spondylitis. Sequenced: synovial fluid, either unsorted or a sorted T cell fraction (not recorded which). CDR3 region: CASSLRGWEQFF. The DNA of the CDR3 is TGTGCCAGCAGTTTAAGAGGGTGGGAGCAGTTCTTC.